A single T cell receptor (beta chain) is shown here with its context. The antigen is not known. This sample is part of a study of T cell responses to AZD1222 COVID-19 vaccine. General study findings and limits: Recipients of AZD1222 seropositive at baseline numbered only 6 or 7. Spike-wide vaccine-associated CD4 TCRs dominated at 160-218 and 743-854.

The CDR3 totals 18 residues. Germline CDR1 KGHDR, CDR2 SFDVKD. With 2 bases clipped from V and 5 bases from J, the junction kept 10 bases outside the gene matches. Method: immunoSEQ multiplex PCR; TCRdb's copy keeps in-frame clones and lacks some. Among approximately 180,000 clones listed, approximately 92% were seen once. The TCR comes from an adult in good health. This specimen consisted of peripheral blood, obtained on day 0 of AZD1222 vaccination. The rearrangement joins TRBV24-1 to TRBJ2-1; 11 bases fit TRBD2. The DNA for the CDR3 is TGTGCCACCAGTGATTCTACACCGGGACTAGCGGTAAACAATGAGCAGTTCTTC. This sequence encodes CATSDSTPGLAVNNEQFF.